This section outlines one TCR beta chain sequence together with its context. Those enrolled in Seattle joined during active infection and were followed longitudinally afterward. This CDR3 is built from 16 residues. V was shortened by 2 bases and J by 0 bases, with 16 bases between the two germline ends. CDR1 is GTSNPN, CDR2 SVGIG, per germline (reference sequence). Original methodology: Amplification of reference gene primers provided the estimated nucleated cell counts. Generated by immunoSEQ multiplex PCR, the TCRdb table keeps only in-frame clones and is missing some. D and trimming were read from the DNA, whereas the V and J calls and clone size are those reported in that table. Here the sample spans approximately 63,000 clones, roughly nine tenths being singletons. This sample was included in a study of blood T cell repertoires in COVID-19. The overall study: PBMCs, B-cell-depleted T cells, or T cells were the source of the cDNA or gDNA that made up the material.

Material: peripheral blood. This chain joins TRBV30 and TRBJ1-2; D uncertain. The source is a woman aged 60-75 years with COVID-19, enrolled during active disease. The CDR3 bases are TGTGCCTGGAGTCCTAGACTTGGATCCCCTAACTATGGCTACACCTTC. Amino acids: CAWSPRLGSPNYGYTF.